Given below is one TCR beta chain in context. This clone was recorded only once. Its target antigen remains unknown. Qualities for individual bases were not recorded, and no much larger clone is one base off. This entry comes from a study of chemoradiotherapy in HPV16-positive cancers (dated by TCRdb to 2022 to 2024). Describing the broader study: Candidate HPV-specific T-cell clones and common TCR motifs were defined by functional T-cell assays performed on cells from a couple of HPV16-positive patients. Next, the candidate HPV-specific TCRs and motifs were followed in TCR repertoires from around 90 patients with HPV-related cancers. The study set out to ask whether T-cell immunity against the HPV oncoproteins E6 and E7 changes over the course of chemoradiotherapy and whether that immunity affects survival.

Because repertoires were sampled repeatedly during chemoradiotherapy, clonal expansion in the tumor microenvironment could be followed. What the study reported, not specific to this receptor: Expansion of candidate HPV-specific clones and E7-related TCR motifs was observed in the tumor microenvironment during treatment, whereas no such expansion was observed for non-HPV-specific T cells. The survival association was reported for HPV16-positive patients, and the functional definition of HPV-specific T cells was derived from only two HPV16-positive patients. Among HPV16-positive patients, expansion of HPV-responsive T cells during chemoradiotherapy was associated with better recurrence-free survival.

Via the germline V gene, CDR1 is MNHEY and CDR2 SVGAGI. V was cut back by 2 bases and J by 5 bases, leaving a gap of 7 bases between them. Counted from cysteine to phenylalanine, this CDR3 has 13 amino acids. The read is trimmed to its CDR3 DNA, 39 bases read in frame from base 1. Library preparation was by the immunoSEQ multiplex PCR assay. TCRdb retrieved this table from immuneACCESS and kept in-frame rearrangements only. Not all clones are present; in checked studies, unresolved V genes account for under half, and no reason is known for the remainder. The sample data list some 25,000 clones, and 94% of these were observed just once. The leading ten clones occupy over 2.5% of the sample.

The chain links TRBV6-5 with TRBJ1-5; the D gene identity is not certain. The sequence came from a human donor with HPV-associated anogenital cancer. The biological material was taken from a patient who underwent chemoradiotherapy. The nucleotides read TGTGCCAGCAGTTACAGGGTAGATCAGCCCCAGCATTTT. The translation is CASSYRVDQPQHF.